This TCR beta chain comes out of a study of blood T cell repertoires in COVID-19 (dated by TCRdb to about 2020). Regarding the research as a whole: The collaborator samples originated in the United States, Italy and Spain and spanned the acute and convalescent phases of COVID-19. The material from the prospective study consisted of cDNA or gDNA derived from T cells, B-cell-depleted T cells, or PBMCs. The dataset comprised deeply sampled blood TCRbeta repertoires from subjects exposed to, actively infected with, or recovered from COVID-19. The repertoires were released in a freely available public database intended as a resource for research on the immune response to SARS-CoV-2. The samples were drawn from two sources: the first 160 participants of the ongoing ImmuneRACE study, and approximately 1,300 subjects contributed by 6 global collaborators. A de-identified subject ID, COVID-19 status, age in years and sex were almost always included in the sample metadata. Where available, HLA class I and class II types were taken from metadata supplied by the sample provider and were not determined by assay-based typing. Summary of the overall study and its limitations: How much clinical and demographic metadata was included differed by source and by participant, and the metadata was provided uncurated.

The immunoSEQ Assay, a bias-controlled multiplex PCR, was used to amplify TCRbeta CDR3 regions from genomic DNA. The authors' pipeline ran thus. The number of nucleated cells in each sample was estimated from the amplification of reference gene primers within the assay. To quantify the absolute abundance of each unique TCRbeta CDR3 rearrangement, sequence reads were collapsed and filtered. For each sample, productive Simpson clonality was calculated as the square root of Simpson's diversity index over productive rearrangements. In TCRdb, the immuneACCESS table is reduced to in-frame sequences with V and J assigned. These tables do not hold every clone; where another copy was compared, an unresolved V gene accounts for under half, and the others remain unexplained. V and J calls and clone size are given by that table; D and trimming were obtained from the DNA. Across this sample there are roughly 31,000 clones, with around 89% seen only once. The biggest ten clones account for roughly 15% of the sample.

Each collaborating institution followed its own protocols to collect whole blood in K2EDTA tubes. For TCRbeta analysis, collaborators shipped samples in one of three forms: frozen whole blood, isolated PBMCs, or DNA extracted from either of those sample types. A remark on this clone: The specificity of this receptor is unknown. Per-base qualities were not stored, and no clone one base away is much larger.

The CDR3, from cysteine to phenylalanine, totals 13 residues. The retained sequence is limited to the CDR3, 39 bases, with the frame set at the first base. The germline V gene yields MNHEY for CDR1 and SVGAGI for CDR2. Clipping removes 6 bases from V and 4 bases from J, with 5 as the unmatched junction base count. The sequence is built from TRBV6-5 and TRBJ1-2; TRBD1 aligns with 7 central bases. The sample consisted of peripheral blood. This clonotype was obtained from a man older than 75 with acute or convalescent COVID-19. The base sequence is TGTGCCAGCAGCCGATGGGACAGCTATGGCTACACCTTC. This encodes CASSRWDSYGYTF.